Shown below are 10 T cell receptor beta chains from a single sample sequenced in a study of cytomegalovirus exposure and HLA in healthy donors. Here immunoSEQ multiplex PCR was the method, and the copy in TCRdb shows in-frame clones only, minus some. This sample has 60,000 to 65,000 clones, with around 96% found just once. What was sequenced was PBMCs. The source of these receptors is a woman in her late teens or twenties in good health and CMV-seronegative.

V is TRBV2 and J is TRBJ1-2; D remains ambiguous. The V gene's germline CDR1 is SNHLY and CDR2 FYNNEI. This CDR3 region has 18 residues. V lost 2 bases, J lost 4 bases, and 23 bases lay in between. The CDR3 coding sequence is TGTGCCAGCAGTGAATTAGGCCTCCAGGCCGTCGGCCCCTATGGCTACACCTTC. Its translation: CASSELGLQAVGPYGYTF.

This chain links TRBV19 with TRBJ2-7, with D possibly TRBD2 on 5 matching bases. Germline V gene lookup returns CDR1 LNHDA and CDR2 SQIVND (reference sequence). V was clipped by 3 bases and J by 0 bases, with 12 bases between them. The CDR3 consists of 15 residues. The CDR3 loop is CASSINRGFSYEQYF. CDR3 bases: TGTGCCAGTAGTATTAATCGGGGATTCTCCTACGAGCAGTACTTC.

This clone came up once. The V and J genes are TRBV2 and TRBJ2-3, with unresolved D. Trimming cost V 6 bases and J 2 bases, with 12 bases left between them. Germline-derived CDR1 and CDR2 are SNHLY and FYNNEI. This CDR3 region has 14 residues. For the CDR3, the DNA is TGTGCCAGCAGCGAACTACCGCCCACAGATACGCAGTATTTT. Amino acid sequence: CASSELPPTDTQYF.

The rearrangement uses TRBV13 and TRBJ2-2, with 7 bases matching TRBD2. The V and J ends lost 5 bases and 5 bases, in that order; junction bases with no gene match: 2. In germline, CDR1 is PRHDT, CDR2 FYEKMQ (reference sequence). The CDR3 consists of 13 residues. As DNA, the CDR3 is TGTGCCAGCAGCCCAGCGGGGACCGGGGAGCTGTTTTTT. Its protein is CASSPAGTGELFF.

This chain uses TRBV28 with TRBJ2-7, with no clear D. Trimming shortened V by 6 bases and J by 2 bases, and 11 bases separated the two germline ends. Germline V CDR1 and CDR2: MDHEN, SYDVKM. CDR3 size: 13 residues. CDR3 protein: CASSQERAYEQYF. CDR3 bases: TGTGCCAGCAGCCAAGAGCGTGCCTACGAGCAGTACTTC.

The chain joins TRBV4-3 to TRBJ2-1, with 7 bases identical to TRBD2. The germline CDR1 and CDR2 sequences are LGHNA and YSLEER. There are 17 residues in the CDR3. The J segment lost 5 bases and the V segment lost 0 bases, leaving 10 bases of the junction unmatched. CDR3: CASSQEGLVGLHNEQFF. CDR3 coding DNA: TGCGCCAGCAGCCAAGAGGGGTTAGTGGGACTACACAATGAGCAGTTCTTC.

V gene TRBV27 combines with J gene TRBJ2-6; maybe TRBD1 (6 bases). V was clipped by 3 bases and J by 0 bases, with 12 bases between them. There are 17 residues in the CDR3. Germline V lookup: CDR1 MNHEY, CDR2 SMNVEV (reference sequence). The CDR3 spells CASSLGRGSSGANVLTF. In nucleotides, the CDR3 is TGTGCCAGCAGTTTGGGCAGGGGCTCCTCTGGGGCCAACGTCCTGACTTTC. The full variable domain, completed using reference TRBV27 and TRBJ2-6, is EAQVTQNPRYLITVTGKKLTVTCSQNMNHEYMSWYRQDPGLGLRQIYYSMNVEVTDKGDVPEGYKVSRKEKRNFPLILESPSPNQTSLYFCASSLGRGSSGANVLTFGAGSRLTVL.

The CDR3 reads CASSPRGTGGIYGYTF. In DNA, the CDR3 is TGTGCCAGCAGCCCGAGGGGGACAGGGGGCATCTATGGCTACACCTTC. The rearrangement joins TRBV9 to TRBJ1-2; 12 bases map to TRBD1. CDR3 length: 16 amino acids. J was trimmed by 4 bases and V by 4 bases; bases with no gene match: 8. CDR1 is SGDLS, CDR2 YYNGEE, per germline. Combining the CDR3 with reference TRBV9 and TRBJ1-2 gives the whole variable domain DSGVTQTPKHLITATGQRVTLRCSPRSGDLSVYWYQQSLDQGLQFLIQYYNGEERAKGNILERFSAQQFPDLHSELNLSSLELGDSALYFCASSPRGTGGIYGYTFGSGTRLTVV.

V and J are TRBV4-1 and TRBJ1-4, with 9 bases identical to TRBD1. Germline loops: CDR1 MGHRA, CDR2 YSYEKL. With 4 bases clipped from V and 7 bases from J, the junction kept 4 bases outside the gene matches. The CDR3 contains 14 residues. This CDR3 reads CASSLQGAIEKLFF. CDR3 bases: TGCGCCAGCAGCCTACAGGGGGCGATTGAAAAACTGTTTTTT.

V is TRBV18 and J is TRBJ2-5, with TRBD1 as a possible D gene (6 bases). Per germline, CDR1 KGHSH and CDR2 LQKENI. V shed 3 bases and J shed 4 bases, with 15 bases lying between them. There are 15 residues in the CDR3. The CDR3 reads CASSPPSIQGETQYF. The CDR3 coding sequence is TGTGCCAGCTCACCCCCTTCGATACAGGGAGAGACCCAGTACTTC.